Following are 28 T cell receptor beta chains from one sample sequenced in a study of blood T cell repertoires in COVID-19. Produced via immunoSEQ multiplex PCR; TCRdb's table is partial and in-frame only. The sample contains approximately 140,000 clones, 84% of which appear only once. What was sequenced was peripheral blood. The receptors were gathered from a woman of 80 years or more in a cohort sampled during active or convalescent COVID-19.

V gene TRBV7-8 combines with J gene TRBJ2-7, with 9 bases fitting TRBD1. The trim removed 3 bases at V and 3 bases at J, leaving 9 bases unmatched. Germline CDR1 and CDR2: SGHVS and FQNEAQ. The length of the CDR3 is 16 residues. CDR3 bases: TGTGCCAGCAGCTTTCCGATCCGGACAGGGGACTACGAGCAGTACTTC. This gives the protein CASSFPIRTGDYEQYF.

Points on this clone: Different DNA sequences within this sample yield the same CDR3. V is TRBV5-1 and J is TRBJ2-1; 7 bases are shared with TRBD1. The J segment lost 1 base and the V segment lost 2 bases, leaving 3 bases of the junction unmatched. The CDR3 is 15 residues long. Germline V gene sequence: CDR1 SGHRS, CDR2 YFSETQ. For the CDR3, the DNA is TGCGCCAGCAGCTTAGGGGGCTCATCCTACAATGAGCAGTTCTTC. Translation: CASSLGGSSYNEQFF. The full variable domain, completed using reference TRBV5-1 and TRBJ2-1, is KAGVTQTPRYLIKTRGQQVTLSCSPISGHRSVSWYQQTPGQGLQFLFEYFSETQRNKGNFPGRFSGRQFSNSRSEMNVSTLELGDSALYLCASSLGGSSYNEQFFGPGTRLTVL.

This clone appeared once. The CDR3 sequence is CSVGGDTGELFF. The CDR3 nucleotides read TGCAGCGTAGGGGGGGACACCGGGGAGCTGTTTTTT. The V and J genes are TRBV29-1 and TRBJ2-2; D possibly corresponds to TRBD2 (7 bases). Germline V gene sequence: CDR1 SQVTM, CDR2 ANQGSEA. The V end lost 6 bases, the J end lost 3 bases, and 8 bases lay between the germline ends. The CDR3 covers 12 residues.

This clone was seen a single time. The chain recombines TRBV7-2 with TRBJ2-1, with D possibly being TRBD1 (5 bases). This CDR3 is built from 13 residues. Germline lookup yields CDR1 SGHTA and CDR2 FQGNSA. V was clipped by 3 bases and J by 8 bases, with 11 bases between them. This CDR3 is CASSFAGFYEQFF. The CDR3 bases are TGTGCCAGCAGCTTCGCAGGGTTCTATGAGCAGTTCTTC.

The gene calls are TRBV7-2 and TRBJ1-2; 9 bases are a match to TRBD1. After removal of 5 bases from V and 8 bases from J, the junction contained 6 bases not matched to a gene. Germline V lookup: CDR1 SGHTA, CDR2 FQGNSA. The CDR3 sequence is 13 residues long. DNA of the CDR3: TGTGCCAGCAGCGTAAACAGGGGGCAAGGCTACACCTTC. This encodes CASSVNRGQGYTF.

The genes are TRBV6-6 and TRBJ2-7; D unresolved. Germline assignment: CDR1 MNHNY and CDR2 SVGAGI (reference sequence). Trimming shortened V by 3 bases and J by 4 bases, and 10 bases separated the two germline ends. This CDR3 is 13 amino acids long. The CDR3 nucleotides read TGTGCCAGCAGTTATTCCCCTAAATACGAGCAGTACGTC. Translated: CASSYSPKYEQYV.

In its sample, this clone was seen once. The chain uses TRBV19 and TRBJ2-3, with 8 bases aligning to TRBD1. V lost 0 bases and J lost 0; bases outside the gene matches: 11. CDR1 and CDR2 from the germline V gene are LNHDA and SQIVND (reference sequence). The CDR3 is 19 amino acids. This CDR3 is CASSIDYWDRTTSTDTQYF. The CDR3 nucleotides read TGTGCCAGTAGTATAGATTATTGGGACAGGACCACGAGCACAGATACGCAGTATTTT.

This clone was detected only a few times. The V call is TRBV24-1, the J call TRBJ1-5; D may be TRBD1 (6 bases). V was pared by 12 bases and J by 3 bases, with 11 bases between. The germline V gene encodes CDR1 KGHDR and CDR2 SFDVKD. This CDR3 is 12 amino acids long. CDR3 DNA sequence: TGTGCCGGGGGGGCGCCCAATCAGCCCCAGCATTTT. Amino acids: CAGGAPNQPQHF.

The CDR3 nucleotides are TGTGCCAGCAGTTACCTGGGACAGAGCCTTTATGGCTACACCTTC. Translation: CASSYLGQSLYGYTF. The rearrangement uses TRBV6-5 and TRBJ1-2; 7 bases are shared with TRBD1. Germline-derived CDR1 and CDR2 are MNHEY and SVGAGI. The CDR3 consists of 15 residues. The ends lost 2 bases at V and 5 bases at J; junction bases unmatched: 8.

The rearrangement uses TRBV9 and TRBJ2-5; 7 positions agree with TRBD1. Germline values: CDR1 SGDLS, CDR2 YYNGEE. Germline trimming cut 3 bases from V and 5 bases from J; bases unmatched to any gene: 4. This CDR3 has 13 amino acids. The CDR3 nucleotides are TGTGCCAGCAGCGAGGGGGCCAGGGAGACCCAGTACTTC. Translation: CASSEGARETQYF.

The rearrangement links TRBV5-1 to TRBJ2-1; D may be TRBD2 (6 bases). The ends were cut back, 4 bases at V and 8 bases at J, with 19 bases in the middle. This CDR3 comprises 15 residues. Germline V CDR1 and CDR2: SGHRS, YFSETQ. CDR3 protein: CASSPRLVRTDEQFF. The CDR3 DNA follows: TGCGCCAGCAGCCCGCGACTAGTTCGTACCGATGAGCAGTTCTTC.

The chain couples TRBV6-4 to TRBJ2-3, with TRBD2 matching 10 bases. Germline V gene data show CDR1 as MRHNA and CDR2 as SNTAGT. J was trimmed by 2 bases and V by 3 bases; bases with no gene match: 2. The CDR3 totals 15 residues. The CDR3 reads CASSESGGATDTQYF. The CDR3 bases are TGTGCCAGCAGTGAGAGCGGGGGGGCCACAGATACGCAGTATTTT.

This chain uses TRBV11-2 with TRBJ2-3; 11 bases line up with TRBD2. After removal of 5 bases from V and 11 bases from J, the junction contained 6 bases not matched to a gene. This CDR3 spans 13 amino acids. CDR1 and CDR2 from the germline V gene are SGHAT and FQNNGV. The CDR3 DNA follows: TGTGCCAGCAGCCTTAAAGGGACTAGCGGGCAGTATTTT. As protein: CASSLKGTSGQYF.

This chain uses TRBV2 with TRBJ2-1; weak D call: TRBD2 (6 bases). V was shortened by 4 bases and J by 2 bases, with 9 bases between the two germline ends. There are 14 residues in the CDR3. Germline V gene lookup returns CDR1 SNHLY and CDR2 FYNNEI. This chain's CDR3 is CASSARGTYNEQFF. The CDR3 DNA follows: TGTGCCAGCAGTGCTCGGGGGACCTACAATGAGCAGTTCTTC.

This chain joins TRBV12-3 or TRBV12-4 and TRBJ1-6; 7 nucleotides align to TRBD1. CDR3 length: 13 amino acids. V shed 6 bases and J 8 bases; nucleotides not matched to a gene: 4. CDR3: CASRLDRDSPLHF. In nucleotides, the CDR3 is TGTGCCAGCAGGCTCGACAGGGATTCACCCCTCCACTTT.

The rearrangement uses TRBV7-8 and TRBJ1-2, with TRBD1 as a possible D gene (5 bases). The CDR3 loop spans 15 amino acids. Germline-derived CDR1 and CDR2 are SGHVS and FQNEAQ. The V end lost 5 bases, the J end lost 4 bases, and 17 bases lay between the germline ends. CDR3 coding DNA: TGTGCCAGCAGCCCGAAACGAGACAGAAGCTATGGCTACACCTTC. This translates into CASSPKRDRSYGYTF. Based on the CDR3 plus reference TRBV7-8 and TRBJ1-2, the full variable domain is GAGVSQSPRYKVAKRGQDVALRCDPISGHVSLFWYQQALGQGPEFLTYFQNEAQLDKSGLPSDRFFAERPEGSVSTLKIQRTQQEDSAVYLCASSPKRDRSYGYTFGSGTRLTVV.

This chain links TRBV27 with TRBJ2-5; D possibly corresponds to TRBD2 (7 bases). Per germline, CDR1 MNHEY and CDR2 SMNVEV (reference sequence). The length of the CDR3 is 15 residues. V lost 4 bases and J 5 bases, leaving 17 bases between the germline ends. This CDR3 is CASSSAWGGRETQYF. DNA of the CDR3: TGTGCCAGCAGTTCCGCGTGGGGGGGCCGGGAGACCCAGTACTTC.

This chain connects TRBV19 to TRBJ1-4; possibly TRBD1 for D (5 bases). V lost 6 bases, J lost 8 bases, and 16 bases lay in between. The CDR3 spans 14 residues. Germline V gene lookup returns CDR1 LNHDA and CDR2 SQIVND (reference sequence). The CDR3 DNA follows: TGTGCCAGTAGCCCACAGCCCCAGGGAGAAAAACTGTTTTTT. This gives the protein CASSPQPQGEKLFF. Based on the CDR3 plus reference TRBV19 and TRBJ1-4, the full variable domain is DGGITQSPKYLFRKEGQNVTLSCEQNLNHDAMYWYRQDPGQGLRLIYYSQIVNDFQKGDIAEGYSVSREKKESFPLTVTSAQKNPTAFYLCASSPQPQGEKLFFGSGTQLSVL.

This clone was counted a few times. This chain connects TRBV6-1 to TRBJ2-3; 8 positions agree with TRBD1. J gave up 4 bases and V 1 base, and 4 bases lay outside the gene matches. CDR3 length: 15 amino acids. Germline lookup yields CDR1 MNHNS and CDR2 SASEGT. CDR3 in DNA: TGTGCCAGCAGTGAAGTTGCGACAGGGGCAGATACGCAGTATTTT. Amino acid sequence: CASSEVATGADTQYF.

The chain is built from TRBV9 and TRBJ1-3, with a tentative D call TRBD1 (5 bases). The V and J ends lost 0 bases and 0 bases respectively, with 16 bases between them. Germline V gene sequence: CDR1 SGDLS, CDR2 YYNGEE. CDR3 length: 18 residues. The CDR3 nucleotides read TGTGCCAGCAGCGTAGTCAGGGTCGGAAGCATCTCTGGAAACACCATATATTTT. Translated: CASSVVRVGSISGNTIYF.

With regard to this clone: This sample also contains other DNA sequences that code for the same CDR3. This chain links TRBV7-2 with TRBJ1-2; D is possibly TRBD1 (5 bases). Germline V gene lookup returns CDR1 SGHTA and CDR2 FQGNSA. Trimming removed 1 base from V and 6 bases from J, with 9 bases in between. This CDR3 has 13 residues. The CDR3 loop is CASSLGQGNGYTF. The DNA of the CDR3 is TGTGCCAGCAGCTTAGGGCAGGGTAATGGCTACACCTTC.

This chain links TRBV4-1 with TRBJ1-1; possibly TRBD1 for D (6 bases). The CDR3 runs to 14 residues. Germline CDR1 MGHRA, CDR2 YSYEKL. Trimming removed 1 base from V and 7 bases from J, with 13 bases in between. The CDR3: CASSQVGGGGEAFF. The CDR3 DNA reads TGCGCCAGCAGCCAAGTCGGAGGGGGGGGTGAAGCTTTCTTT.

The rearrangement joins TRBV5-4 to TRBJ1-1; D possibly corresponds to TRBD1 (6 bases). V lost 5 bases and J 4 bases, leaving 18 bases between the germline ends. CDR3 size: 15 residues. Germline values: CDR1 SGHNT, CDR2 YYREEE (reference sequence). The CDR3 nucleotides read TGTGCCAGCAGGTTCGAAAGGGGACACCCCACTGAAGCTTTCTTT. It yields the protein CASRFERGHPTEAFF.

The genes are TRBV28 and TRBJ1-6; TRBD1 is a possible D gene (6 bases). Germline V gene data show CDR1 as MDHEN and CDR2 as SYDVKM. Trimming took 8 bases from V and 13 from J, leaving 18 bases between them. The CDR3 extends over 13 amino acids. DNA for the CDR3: TGTGCCAGCTACCGGGACATCGGGGCCCCCCTCCACTTT. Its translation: CASYRDIGAPLHF.

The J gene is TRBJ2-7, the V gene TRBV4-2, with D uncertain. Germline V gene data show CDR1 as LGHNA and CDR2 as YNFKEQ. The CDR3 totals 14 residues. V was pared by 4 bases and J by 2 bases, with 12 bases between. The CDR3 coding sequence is TGTGCCAGCAGCCGAACAGACCTCCCCTACGAGCAGTACGTC. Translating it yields CASSRTDLPYEQYV.

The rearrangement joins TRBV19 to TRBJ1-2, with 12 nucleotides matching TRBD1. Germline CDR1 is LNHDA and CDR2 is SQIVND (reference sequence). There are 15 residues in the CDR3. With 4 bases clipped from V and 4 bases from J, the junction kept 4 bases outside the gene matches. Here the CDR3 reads CASSKPGQGAYGYTF. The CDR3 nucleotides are TGTGCCAGTAGTAAACCGGGACAGGGGGCCTATGGCTACACCTTC.

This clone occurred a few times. CDR3 sequence (DNA): TGTGCCAGCAAGCCTAAGGGGAACTATGGCTACACCTTC. Residues: CASKPKGNYGYTF. The chain has TRBV19 and TRBJ1-2, with D possibly TRBD1 on 5 matching bases. Germline values: CDR1 LNHDA, CDR2 SQIVND (reference sequence). Trimming removed 9 bases from V and 2 bases from J, with 13 bases in between. The CDR3 consists of 13 residues.

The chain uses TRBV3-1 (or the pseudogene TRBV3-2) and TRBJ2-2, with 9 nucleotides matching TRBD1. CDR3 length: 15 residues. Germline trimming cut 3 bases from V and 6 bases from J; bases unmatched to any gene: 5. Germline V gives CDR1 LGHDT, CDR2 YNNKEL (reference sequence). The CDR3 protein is CASSHTDRGAGELFF. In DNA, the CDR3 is TGTGCCAGCAGCCACACGGACAGGGGCGCCGGGGAGCTGTTTTTT.